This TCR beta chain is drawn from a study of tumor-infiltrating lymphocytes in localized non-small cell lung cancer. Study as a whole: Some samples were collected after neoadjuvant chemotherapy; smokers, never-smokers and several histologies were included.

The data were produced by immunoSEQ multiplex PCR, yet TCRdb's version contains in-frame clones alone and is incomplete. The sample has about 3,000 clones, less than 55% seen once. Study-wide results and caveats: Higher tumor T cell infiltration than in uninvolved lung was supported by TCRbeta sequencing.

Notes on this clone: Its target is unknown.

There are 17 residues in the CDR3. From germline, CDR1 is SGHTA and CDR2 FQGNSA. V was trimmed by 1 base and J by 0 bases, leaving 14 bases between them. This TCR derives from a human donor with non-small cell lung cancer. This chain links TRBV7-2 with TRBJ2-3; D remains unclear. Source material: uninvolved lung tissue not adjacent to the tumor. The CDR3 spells CASSLGLGGFSTDTQYF. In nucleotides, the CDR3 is TGTGCCAGCAGCTTAGGTCTCGGCGGTTTTAGCACAGATACGCAGTATTTT.